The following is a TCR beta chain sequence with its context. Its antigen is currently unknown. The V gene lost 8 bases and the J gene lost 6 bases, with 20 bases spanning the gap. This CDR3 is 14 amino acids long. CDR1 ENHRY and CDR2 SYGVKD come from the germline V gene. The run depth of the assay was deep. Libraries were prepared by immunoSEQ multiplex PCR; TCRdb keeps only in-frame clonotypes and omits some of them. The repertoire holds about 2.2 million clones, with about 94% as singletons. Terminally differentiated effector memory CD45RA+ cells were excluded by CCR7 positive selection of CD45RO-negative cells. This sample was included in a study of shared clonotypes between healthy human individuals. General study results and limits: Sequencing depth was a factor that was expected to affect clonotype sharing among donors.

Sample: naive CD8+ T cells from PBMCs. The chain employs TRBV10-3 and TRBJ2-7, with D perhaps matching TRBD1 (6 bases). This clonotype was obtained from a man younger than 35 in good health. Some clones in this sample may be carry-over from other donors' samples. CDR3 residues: CAIGSPQGLFEQYF. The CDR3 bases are TGTGCCATCGGGTCCCCACAGGGCCTATTCGAGCAGTACTTC.